A selection of T cell receptor beta chains follows, all from one sample in a study of T cells in Graves' hyperthyroidism and ophthalmopathy. Using its own MiXCR run on the multiplex PCR reads, TCRdb lists one record per CDR3 protein. The repertoire holds fewer than 450,000 distinct CDR3 sequences, with 18% as singletons. Sequenced: blood. The source of these receptors is a man aged 18 to 29 with Graves' ophthalmopathy. Both conserved end residues are part of each CDR3. D genes are given only for firm matches. The listing skips clone size in some rows; elsewhere it reads once, few, many or a size class.

D,V,J,size,CDR3,DNA
TRBD1,TRBV9,TRBJ1-2,many,CASSVSQGESEGYTF,TGTGCCAGCAGCGTAAGCCAGGGGGAGTCGGAAGGCTACACCTTC
.,TRBV19,TRBJ1-1,.,CASSIDGQGNTEAFF,TGTGCCAGTAGTATAGATGGGCAGGGGAACACTGAAGCTTTCTTT
TRBD1,TRBV3-1,TRBJ1-3,.,CASSQGQGAGNTIYF,TGTGCCAGCAGCCAAGGACAGGGGGCTGGAAACACCATATATTTT
TRBD1,TRBV6-1,TRBJ1-1,few,CASGSAGTGEDAEAFF,TGTGCCAGCGGATCAGCCGGGACAGGGGAGGACGCTGAAGCTTTCTTT
.,TRBV6-2/TRBV6-3,TRBJ2-3,many,CASSYSTRTDTQYF,TGTGCCAGCAGTTACTCGACCAGGACAGATACGCAGTATTTT
.,TRBV5-1,TRBJ1-1,many,CASSSTPGVGTEAFF,TGCGCCAGCAGCTCAACCCCAGGGGTAGGGACTGAAGCTTTCTTT
.,TRBV6-1,TRBJ2-5,many,CATEDGTVETQYF,TGTGCCACCGAAGACGGTACCGTAGAGACCCAGTACTTC
.,TRBV7-9,TRBJ1-2,many,CASSIQGDGYTF,TGTGCCAGCAGCATACAGGGAGATGGCTACACCTTC
.,TRBV7-2,TRBJ2-4,many,CATRPSSWGTKNIQYF,TGTGCCACACGCCCTTCGAGTTGGGGGACCAAAAACATTCAGTACTTC
TRBD1,TRBV20-1,TRBJ2-3,many,CSARGTGGDFWADTQYF,TGCAGTGCTAGAGGGACAGGGGGCGATTTTTGGGCAGATACGCAGTATTTT
.,TRBV11-2,TRBJ1-1,many,CASSWGVGGGDTEAFF,TGTGCCAGCAGCTGGGGGGTCGGGGGAGGGGACACTGAAGCTTTCTTT
.,TRBV2,TRBJ2-3,many,CASREGSGTDTQYF,TGTGCCAGCCGAGAAGGGTCGGGTACAGATACGCAGTATTTT
.,TRBV7-3,TRBJ2-2,.,CASSLRSGRELFF,TGTGCCAGCAGCTTAAGGTCCGGACGGGAGCTGTTTTTT
TRBD1,TRBV9,TRBJ2-3,.,CASSVAVTGADTQYF,TGTGCCAGCAGCGTAGCGGTGACAGGGGCAGATACGCAGTATTTT
TRBD2,TRBV14,TRBJ2-7,many,CASSQREGWATEQYF,TGTGCCAGCAGCCAAAGGGAGGGCTGGGCTACCGAGCAGTACTTC
TRBD1,TRBV7-2,TRBJ2-7,.,CASSSPRTGHYEQYF,TGTGCCAGCAGCTCACCTCGGACAGGTCACTACGAGCAGTACTTC
.,TRBV20-1,TRBJ1-2,many,CSAPPGYGYTF,TGCAGTGCCCCCCCTGGGTATGGCTACACCTTC
.,TRBV4-1,TRBJ2-3,few,CASTLLESLSTDTQYF,TGCGCCAGCACCCTCCTTGAGAGCTTAAGCACAGATACGCAGTATTTT
TRBD2,TRBV28,TRBJ2-2,few,CASLLAGGYTGELFF,TGTGCCAGCCTACTAGCGGGGGGGTACACCGGGGAGCTGTTTTTT
TRBD1,TRBV7-3,TRBJ2-3,few,CASSQDRGKDTQYF,TGTGCCAGCAGTCAGGACAGGGGCAAAGATACGCAGTATTTT
TRBD2,TRBV24-1,TRBJ2-1,many,CATSDIAGARVGNEQFF,TGTGCCACCAGTGACATAGCGGGGGCCCGCGTAGGTAATGAGCAGTTCTTC
.,TRBV5-1,TRBJ2-5,.,CASSPSFQETQYF,TGCGCCAGCAGCCCCAGTTTCCAAGAGACCCAGTACTTC
.,TRBV7-2,TRBJ2-1,many,CASSLGTAGNEQFF,TGTGCCAGCAGCTTAGGGACAGCTGGCAATGAGCAGTTCTTC
TRBD2,TRBV7-9,TRBJ2-1,.,CASSPLEGLAGGYNEQFF,TGTGCCAGCAGCCCCCTAGAGGGGCTCGCGGGGGGTTACAATGAGCAGTTCTTC
.,TRBV18,TRBJ1-4,.,CASSPGLLATNEKLFF,TGTGCCAGCTCACCGGGACTGCTGGCAACTAATGAAAAACTGTTTTTT
.,TRBV15,TRBJ2-7,.,CATSVVGEQYF,TGTGCCACCAGCGTTGTGGGCGAGCAGTACTTC
.,TRBV7-8,TRBJ2-7,many,CASSFLRGRDEQYF,TGTGCCAGCAGCTTTCTCAGGGGACGAGACGAGCAGTACTTC
.,TRBV19,TRBJ1-5,few,CASSIDGRQPQHF,TGTGCCAGTAGTATAGATGGGAGGCAGCCCCAGCATTTT
.,TRBV5-1,TRBJ2-1,many,CASSFRGLSSYNEQFF,TGCGCCAGCAGCTTTCGAGGGCTGAGCTCCTACAATGAGCAGTTCTTC
.,TRBV2,TRBJ1-1,many,CASSEILGIWNTEAFF,TGTGCCAGCAGTGAAATTTTGGGGATTTGGAACACTGAAGCTTTCTTT
.,TRBV18,TRBJ1-5,many,CASSPEGNQPQHF,TGTGCCAGCTCACCAGAGGGCAATCAGCCCCAGCATTTT
TRBD1,TRBV15,TRBJ2-7,few,CATSREGTGYEQYF,TGTGCCACCAGCAGAGAAGGGACAGGGTACGAGCAGTACTTC
.,TRBV7-3,TRBJ1-5,many,CASSLTVDQPQHF,TGTGCCAGCAGCTTAACCGTGGATCAGCCCCAGCATTTT
.,TRBV11-2,TRBJ2-1,few,CASSLGSRAQFF,TGTGCCAGCAGCTTAGGTTCGAGGGCGCAGTTCTTC
TRBD2,TRBV6-1,TRBJ2-7,.,CASLWGGEQYF,TGTGCCTCTCTTTGGGGGGGCGAGCAGTACTTC
.,TRBV2,TRBJ2-7,.,CASNIQEQYF,TGTGCCAGCAATATCCAGGAGCAGTACTTC
.,TRBV20-1,TRBJ2-3,few,CSAMEGSIADTQYF,TGCAGTGCTATGGAAGGATCGATTGCAGATACGCAGTATTTT
.,TRBV11-2,TRBJ1-2,.,CASSTYQDGHTF,TGTGCCAGCAGTACCTACCAGGATGGCCACACCTTC
TRBD1,TRBV2,TRBJ2-7,few,CASSRTGEASYEQYF,TGTGCCAGCAGTAGGACAGGGGAGGCGTCCTACGAGCAGTACTTC
.,TRBV9,TRBJ1-1,.,CASSVEGDWNTEAFF,TGTGCCAGCAGCGTAGAGGGGGATTGGAACACTGAAGCTTTCTTT
.,TRBV5-6,TRBJ1-1,.,CASSLDGRDTEAFF,TGTGCCAGCAGCTTGGACGGCCGGGACACTGAAGCTTTCTTT
TRBD1,TRBV7-6,TRBJ1-5,many,CASSLAVWQGAGQPQHF,TGTGCCAGCAGCTTAGCAGTTTGGCAGGGGGCTGGTCAGCCCCAGCATTTT
.,TRBV6-2/TRBV6-3,TRBJ2-7,.,CASSPAQSQQETSYEQYF,TGTGCCAGCAGCCCTGCTCAGTCCCAGCAGGAGACCTCCTACGAGCAGTACTTC